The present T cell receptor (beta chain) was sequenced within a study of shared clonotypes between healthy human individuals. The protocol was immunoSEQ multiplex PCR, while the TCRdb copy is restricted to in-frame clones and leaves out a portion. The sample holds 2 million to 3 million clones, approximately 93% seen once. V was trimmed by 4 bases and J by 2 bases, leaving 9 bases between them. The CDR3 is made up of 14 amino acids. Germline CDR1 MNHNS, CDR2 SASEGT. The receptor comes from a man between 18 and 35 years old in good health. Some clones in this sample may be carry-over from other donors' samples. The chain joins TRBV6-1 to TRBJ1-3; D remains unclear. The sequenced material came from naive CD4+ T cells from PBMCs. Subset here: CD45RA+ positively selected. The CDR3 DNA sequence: TGTGCCAGCAGTGCTGGAGCGGCTGGAAACACCATATATTTT. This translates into CASSAGAAGNTIYF.